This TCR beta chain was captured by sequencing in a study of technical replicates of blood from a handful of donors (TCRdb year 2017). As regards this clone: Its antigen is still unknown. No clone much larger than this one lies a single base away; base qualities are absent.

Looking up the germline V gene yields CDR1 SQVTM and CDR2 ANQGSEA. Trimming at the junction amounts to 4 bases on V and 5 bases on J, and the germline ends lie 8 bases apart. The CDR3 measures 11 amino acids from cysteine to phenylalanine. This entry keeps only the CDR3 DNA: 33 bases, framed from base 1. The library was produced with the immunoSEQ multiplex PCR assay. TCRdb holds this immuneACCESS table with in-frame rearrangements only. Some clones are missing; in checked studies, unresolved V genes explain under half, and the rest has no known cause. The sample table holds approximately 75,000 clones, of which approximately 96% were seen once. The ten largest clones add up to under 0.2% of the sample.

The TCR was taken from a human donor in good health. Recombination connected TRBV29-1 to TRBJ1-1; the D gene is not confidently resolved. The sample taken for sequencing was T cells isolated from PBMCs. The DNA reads TGCAGCGTTGCAGTCAATACTGAAGCTTTCTTT. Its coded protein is CSVAVNTEAFF. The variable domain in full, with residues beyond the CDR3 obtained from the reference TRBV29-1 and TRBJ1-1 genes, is SAVISQKPSRDICQRGTSLTIQCQVDSQVTMMFWYRQQPGQSLTLIATANQGSEATYESGFVIDKFPISRPNLTFSTLTVSNMSPEDSSIYLCSVAVNTEAFFGQGTRLTVV.